This T cell receptor beta chain was observed in a study of T cell clones after liver transplantation. Using immunoSEQ multiplex PCR, the repertoire was profiled, and TCRdb retains in-frame clones only, with some absent. In the table there are over 50,000 clones, less than 85% of which are singletons. Germline loops: CDR1 MNHNS, CDR2 SASEGT. J was trimmed by 0 bases and V by 7 bases; bases with no gene match: 8. This CDR3 region has 15 residues. Sequenced here: CD4+ T cells from blood, sampled before liver transplant. The source of this sequence is a human donor who received a liver transplant. This rearrangement joins TRBV6-1 to TRBJ1-2, with TRBD1 matching over 7 bases. CDR3 in DNA: TGTGCCAGCACCCTCGGGACAGCCGCTAACTATGGCTACACCTTC. It translates to CASTLGTAANYGYTF.